The clone carrying this TCR beta chain was recorded once. The antigen remains unidentified. These data belong to a study of long-term antiretroviral therapy in people with HIV. Study-wide results and limits: No data were available on ART adherence, viral resistance or therapy changes.

The CDR3 length is 18 residues. V lost 0 bases and J lost 2; bases outside the gene matches: 12. Germline CDR1 SGDLS, CDR2 YYNGEE. Donors each had at least one pre-ART PBMC sample and at least two post-ART ones. Version v3.0 of the immunoSEQ assay was performed at survey level. Sequencing targeted 40,000-50,000 T-cell genomes per sample. Measured with immunoSEQ multiplex PCR; TCRdb has only the in-frame clones, and not every one. In the table there are some 25,000 clones, about 86% of which are singletons. The receptor's source is a young woman with HIV. Sequencing was performed on unsorted PBMCs, taken 1.9 years after starting antiretroviral therapy. The rearrangement joins TRBV9 to TRBJ2-3; TRBD1 matches at 7 bases. The CDR3 DNA reads as TGTGCCAGCAGCGTAGCCGCCGACAGGGTCCCTTCCACAGATACGCAGTATTTT. The encoded protein is CASSVAADRVPSTDTQYF.